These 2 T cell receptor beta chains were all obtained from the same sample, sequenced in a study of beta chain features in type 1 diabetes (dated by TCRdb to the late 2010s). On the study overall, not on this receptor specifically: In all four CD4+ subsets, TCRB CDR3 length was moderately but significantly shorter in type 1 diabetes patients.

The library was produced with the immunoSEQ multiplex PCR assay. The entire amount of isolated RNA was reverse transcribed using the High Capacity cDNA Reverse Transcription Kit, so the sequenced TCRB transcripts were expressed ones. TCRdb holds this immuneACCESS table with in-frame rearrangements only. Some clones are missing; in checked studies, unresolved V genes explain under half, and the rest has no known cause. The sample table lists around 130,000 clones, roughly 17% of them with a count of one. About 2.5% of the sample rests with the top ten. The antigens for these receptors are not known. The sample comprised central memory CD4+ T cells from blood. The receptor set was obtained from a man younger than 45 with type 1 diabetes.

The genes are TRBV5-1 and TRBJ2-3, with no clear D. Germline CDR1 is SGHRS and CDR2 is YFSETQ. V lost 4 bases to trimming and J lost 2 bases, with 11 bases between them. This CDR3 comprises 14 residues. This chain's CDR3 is CASSGQVYTDTQYF. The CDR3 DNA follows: TGCGCCAGCAGCGGGCAGGTGTACACAGATACGCAGTATTTT.

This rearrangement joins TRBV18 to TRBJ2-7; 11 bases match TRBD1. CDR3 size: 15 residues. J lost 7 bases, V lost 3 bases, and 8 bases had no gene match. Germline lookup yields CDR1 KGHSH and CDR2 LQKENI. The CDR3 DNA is TGTGCCAGCTCACCTGGGACAGGGGGAATAGGAGAGCAGTACTTC. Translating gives CASSPGTGGIGEQYF.